This T cell receptor (beta chain) derives from a study of T cells expressing NK-cell markers. Germline loops: CDR1 SGHVS, CDR2 FNYEAQ. This CDR3 has 19 amino acids. About this clonotype: What it binds is unknown.

cDNA encoding TCR beta was synthesized via 5'RACE template switching incorporating UMIs. TCRdb reanalyzed the 5' RACE reads and collapses them to one entry per CDR3 protein, without DNA. Its table records around 7,400 distinct CDR3 sequences. Notes on the study in general: Among a handful of donors, these clonotypes also ranked first in the CD3+CD56-NKG2C+ fraction. Expanded NKG2C+ T cell clones were not confirmed as HCMV-specific.

This rearrangement joins TRBV7-6 to TRBJ2-5; TCRdb designates TRBD2, a call that cannot be tested without DNA. This clonotype was sampled from a man aged 18-75 years in good health. Sequencing was carried out using blood T cells: a sorted CD56 or NKG2C T cell subset, CD4+ or CD8+ T cells, or bulk PBMC T cells (not recorded which). The CDR3 loop is CASSFPSARPSGAQETQYF.